This T cell receptor (beta chain) came from a study of cytomegalovirus exposure and HLA in healthy donors. Only in-frame clones appear in the TCRdb table, and some are missing; sequencing was by immunoSEQ multiplex PCR. The sample lists roughly 150,000 clones, around 96% seen once, with roughly 0.83% in the top ten. Details on this clone: Its antigen is unknown.

Germline V gene data show CDR1 as SGHVS and CDR2 as FQNEAQ. This CDR3 is built from 15 residues. The V gene lost 7 bases and the J gene lost 2 bases, with 17 bases spanning the gap. Study results and limitations: Among TCR beta chains, those listed as cytomegalovirus-associated numbered around 160.

This TCR derives from a woman under 30 in good health and CMV-seronegative. The gene calls are TRBV7-8 and TRBJ2-5; maybe TRBD1 (6 bases). Sample: PBMCs. CDR3: CASTSRAGDQETQYF. DNA for the CDR3: TGTGCCAGCACGAGTAGGGCAGGGGATCAAGAGACCCAGTACTTC.